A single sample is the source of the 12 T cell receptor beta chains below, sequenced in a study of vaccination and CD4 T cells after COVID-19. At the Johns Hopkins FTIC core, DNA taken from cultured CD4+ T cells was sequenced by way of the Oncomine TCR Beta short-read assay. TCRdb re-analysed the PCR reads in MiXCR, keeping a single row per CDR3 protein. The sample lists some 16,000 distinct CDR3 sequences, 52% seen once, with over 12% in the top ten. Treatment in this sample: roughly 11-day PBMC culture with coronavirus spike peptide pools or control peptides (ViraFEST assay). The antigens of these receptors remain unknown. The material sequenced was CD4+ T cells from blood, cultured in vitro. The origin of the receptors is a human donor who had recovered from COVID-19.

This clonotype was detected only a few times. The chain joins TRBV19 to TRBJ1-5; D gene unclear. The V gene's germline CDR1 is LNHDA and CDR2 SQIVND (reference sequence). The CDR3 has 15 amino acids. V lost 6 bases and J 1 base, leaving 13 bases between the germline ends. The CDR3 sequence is CASSYRGRSNQPQHF. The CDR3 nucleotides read TGTGCCAGTAGCTACAGAGGCCGAAGCAATCAGCCCCAGCATTTT.

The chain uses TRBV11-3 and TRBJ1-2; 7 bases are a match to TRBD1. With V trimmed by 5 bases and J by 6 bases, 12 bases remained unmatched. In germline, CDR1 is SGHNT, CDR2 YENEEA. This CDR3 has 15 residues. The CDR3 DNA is TGTGCCAGCAGCCCCCGGACAGGTTATGGAGATGGCTACACCTTC. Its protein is CASSPRTGYGDGYTF. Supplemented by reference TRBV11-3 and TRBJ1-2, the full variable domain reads EAGVVQSPRYKIIEKKQPVAFWCNPISGHNTLYWYLQNLGQGPELLIRYENEEAVDDSQLPKDRFSAERLKGVDSTLKIQPAELGDSAVYLCASSPRTGYGDGYTFGSGTRLTVV.

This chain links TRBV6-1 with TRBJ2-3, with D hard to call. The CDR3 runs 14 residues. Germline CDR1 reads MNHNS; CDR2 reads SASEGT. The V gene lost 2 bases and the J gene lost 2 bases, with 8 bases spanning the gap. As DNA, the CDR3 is TGTGCCAGCAGTGAAAACCTTTACACAGATACGCAGTATTTT. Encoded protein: CASSENLYTDTQYF.

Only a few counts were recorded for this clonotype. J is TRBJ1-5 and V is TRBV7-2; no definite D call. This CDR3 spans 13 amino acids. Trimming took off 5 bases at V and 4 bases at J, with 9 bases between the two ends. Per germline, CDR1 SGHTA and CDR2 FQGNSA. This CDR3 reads CASSPDLNQPQHF. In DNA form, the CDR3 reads TGTGCCAGCAGCCCGGACCTGAATCAGCCCCAGCATTTT.

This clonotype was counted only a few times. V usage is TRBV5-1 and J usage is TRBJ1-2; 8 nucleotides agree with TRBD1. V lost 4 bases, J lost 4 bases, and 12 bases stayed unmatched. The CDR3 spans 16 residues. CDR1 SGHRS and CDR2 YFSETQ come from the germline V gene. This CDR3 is CASSAADRDLPYGYTF. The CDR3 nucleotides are TGCGCCAGCAGCGCCGCGGACAGGGATCTCCCCTATGGCTACACCTTC.

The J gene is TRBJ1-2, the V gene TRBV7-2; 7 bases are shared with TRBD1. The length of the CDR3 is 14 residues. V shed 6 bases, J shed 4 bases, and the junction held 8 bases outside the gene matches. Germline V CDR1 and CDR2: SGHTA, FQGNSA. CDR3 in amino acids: CASSSTGVGYGYTF. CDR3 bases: TGTGCCAGCAGTTCCACAGGGGTCGGCTATGGCTACACCTTC.

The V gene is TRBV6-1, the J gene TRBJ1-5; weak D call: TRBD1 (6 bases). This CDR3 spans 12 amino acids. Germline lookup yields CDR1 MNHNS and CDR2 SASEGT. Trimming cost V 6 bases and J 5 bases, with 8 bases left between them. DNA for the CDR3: TGTGCCAGCAGAAGGGGGGATCAGCCCCAGCATTTT. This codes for CASRRGDQPQHF.

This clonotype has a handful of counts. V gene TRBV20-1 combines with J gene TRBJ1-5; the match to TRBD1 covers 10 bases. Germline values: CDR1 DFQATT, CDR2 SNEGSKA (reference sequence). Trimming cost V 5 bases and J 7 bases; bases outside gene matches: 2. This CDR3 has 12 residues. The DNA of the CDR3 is TGCAGTGCTGGACAGGGGGGACAGCCCCAGCATTTT. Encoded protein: CSAGQGGQPQHF.

CDR3 sequence reads: CAISSNYGYTF. DNA for the CDR3: TGCGCCATCAGTTCTAACTATGGCTACACCTTC. This chain uses TRBV5-1 with TRBJ1-2, with D unresolved. There are 11 residues in the CDR3. Trimming took off 9 bases at V and 0 bases at J, with 6 bases between the two ends. The germline gives CDR1 SGHRS, CDR2 YFSETQ.

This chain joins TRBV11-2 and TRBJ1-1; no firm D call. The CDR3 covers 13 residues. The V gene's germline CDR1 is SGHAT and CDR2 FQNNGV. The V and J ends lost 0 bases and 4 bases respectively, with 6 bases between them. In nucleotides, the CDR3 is TGTGCCAGCAGCTTAGACAGGACCACTGAAGCTTTCTTT. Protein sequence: CASSLDRTTEAFF. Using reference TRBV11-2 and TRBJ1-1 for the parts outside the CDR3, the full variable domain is EAGVAQSPRYKIIEKRQSVAFWCNPISGHATLYWYQQILGQGPKLLIQFQNNGVVDDSQLPKDRFSAERLKGVDSTLKIQPAKLEDSAVYLCASSLDRTTEAFFGQGTRLTVV.

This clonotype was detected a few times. The CDR3 sequence: CSARSTPGMIAGSKTNEQFF. CDR3 nucleotides: TGCAGTGCTAGATCTACCCCGGGGATGATAGCGGGGTCCAAAACAAATGAGCAGTTCTTC. The chain employs TRBV20-1 and TRBJ2-1, with 8 positions matching TRBD2. The V segment lost 2 bases and the J segment 7 bases; nucleotides outside the gene matches: 25. CDR3 size: 20 residues. Germline CDR1 reads DFQATT; CDR2 reads SNEGSKA (reference sequence).

The CDR3 bases are TGTGCCAGCAGTTTTAATACAGGGGGGCCCACTGAAGCTTTCTTT. It yields the protein CASSFNTGGPTEAFF. The genes are TRBV12-3 or TRBV12-4 and TRBJ1-1; 8 bases align to TRBD1. This CDR3 region has 15 residues. V lost 3 bases, J lost 4 bases, and 7 bases stayed unmatched.